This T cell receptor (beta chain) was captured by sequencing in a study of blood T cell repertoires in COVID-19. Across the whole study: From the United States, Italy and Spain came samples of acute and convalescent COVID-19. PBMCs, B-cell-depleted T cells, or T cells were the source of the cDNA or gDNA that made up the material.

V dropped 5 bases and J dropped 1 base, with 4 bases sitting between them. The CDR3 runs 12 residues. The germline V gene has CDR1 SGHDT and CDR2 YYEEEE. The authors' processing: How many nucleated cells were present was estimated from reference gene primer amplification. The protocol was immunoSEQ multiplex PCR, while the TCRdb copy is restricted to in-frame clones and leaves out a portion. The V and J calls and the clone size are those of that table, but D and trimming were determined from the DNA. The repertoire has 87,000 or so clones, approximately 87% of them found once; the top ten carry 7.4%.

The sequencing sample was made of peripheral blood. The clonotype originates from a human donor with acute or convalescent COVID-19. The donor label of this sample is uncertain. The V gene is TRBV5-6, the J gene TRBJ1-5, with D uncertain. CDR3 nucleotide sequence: TGTGCCAGCAGTCTCAGCAATCAGCCCCAGCATTTT. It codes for CASSLSNQPQHF.